This T cell receptor beta chain was captured in a study of T cells in Graves' hyperthyroidism and ophthalmopathy. Study-level points and caveats: Blood shared most expanded thyroid clonotypes above 0.001.

J gave up 3 bases and V 4 bases, and 10 bases lay outside the gene matches. The germline CDR1 and CDR2 sequences are MNHEY and SMNVEV (reference sequence). This CDR3 contains 16 residues. Comment on this clonotype: What it binds is unknown.

Diagnosis relied on clinical symptoms, serum thyroxine and TRAb, thyroid ultrasound and orbital computed tomography. TCR beta CDR3 region amplification was performed from RNA transcripts. The HTBI primer set was used in a first-round RT-PCR of the TCR CDR3. TCRdb fed the multiplex PCR reads into MiXCR, producing one record per CDR3 protein. The sample has hundreds of thousands of distinct CDR3 sequences; around 22% are singletons. The TCR comes from a woman in her 30s with Graves' ophthalmopathy. The sample comprised blood. The chain employs TRBV27 and TRBJ1-1, with 8 nucleotides matching TRBD1. The CDR3, as DNA: TGTGCCAGCAGTTCCCCTCGGACAGGGAGGGACACTGAAGCTTTCTTT. Translating it yields CASSSPRTGRDTEAFF.